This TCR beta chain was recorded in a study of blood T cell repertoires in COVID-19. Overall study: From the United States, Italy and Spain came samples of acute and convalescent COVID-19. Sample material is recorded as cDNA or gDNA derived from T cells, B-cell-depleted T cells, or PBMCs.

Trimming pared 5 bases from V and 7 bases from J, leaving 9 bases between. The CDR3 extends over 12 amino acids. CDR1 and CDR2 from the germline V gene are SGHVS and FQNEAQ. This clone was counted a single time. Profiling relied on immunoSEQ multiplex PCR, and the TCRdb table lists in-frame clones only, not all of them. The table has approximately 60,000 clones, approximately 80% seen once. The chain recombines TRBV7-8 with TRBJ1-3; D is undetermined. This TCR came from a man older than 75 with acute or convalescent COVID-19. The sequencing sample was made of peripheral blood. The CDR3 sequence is CASSRSGNTIYF. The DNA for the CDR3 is TGTGCCAGCAGCCGCTCGGGGAACACCATATATTTT.